The entry below describes one TCR beta chain. This sample is drawn from a study of molecular identifiers for immune sequencing clone quantification. V gave up 0 bases and J gave up 6 bases, with 10 bases separating them. The CDR3 contains 13 residues. Germline CDR1 is SGDLS and CDR2 is YYNGEE. One entry per CDR3 protein results from TCRdb running MiXCR on the PCR reads. Among approximately 93,000 distinct CDR3 sequences, approximately 25% were seen once, and the ten largest hold about 0.8%. The chain is built from TRBV9 and TRBJ2-7; possible D gene TRBD2, 5 bases. The material sequenced was naive CD8+ T cells from blood, with Jurkat cell RNA spiked in. Regarding subset: FACS-sorted CD8+CD4-CCR7+CD45RA+ naive T cells. The source of this sequence is a human donor in good health. Some libraries in this study had Jurkat cell RNA spiked in. CDR3 nucleotides: TGTGCCAGCAGCGTAGGGACCGCGGGCGAGCAGTACTTC. Amino acids: CASSVGTAGEQYF. The full variable domain, in which reference TRBV9 and TRBJ2-7 provide the parts outside the CDR3, is DSGVTQTPKHLITATGQRVTLRCSPRSGDLSVYWYQQSLDQGLQFLIQYYNGEERAKGNILERFSAQQFPDLHSELNLSSLELGDSALYFCASSVGTAGEQYFGPGTRLTVT.